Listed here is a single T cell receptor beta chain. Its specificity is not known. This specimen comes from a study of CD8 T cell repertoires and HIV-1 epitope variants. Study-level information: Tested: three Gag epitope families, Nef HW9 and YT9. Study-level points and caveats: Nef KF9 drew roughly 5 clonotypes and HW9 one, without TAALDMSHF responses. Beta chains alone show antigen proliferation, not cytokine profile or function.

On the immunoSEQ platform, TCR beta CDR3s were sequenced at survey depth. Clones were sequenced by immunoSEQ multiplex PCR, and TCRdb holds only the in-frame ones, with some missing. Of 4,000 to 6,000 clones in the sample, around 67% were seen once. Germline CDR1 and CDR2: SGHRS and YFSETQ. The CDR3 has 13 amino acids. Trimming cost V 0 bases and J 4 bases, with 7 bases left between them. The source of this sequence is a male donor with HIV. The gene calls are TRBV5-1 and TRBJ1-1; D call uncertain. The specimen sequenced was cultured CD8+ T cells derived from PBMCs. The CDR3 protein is CASSLATLTEAFF. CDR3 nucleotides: TGCGCCAGCAGCTTGGCAACACTCACTGAAGCTTTCTTT.